This record looks at one T cell receptor (beta chain) sequence and its context. These data are taken from a study of blood T cell repertoires in COVID-19. Study at large: Nucleic acid was either cDNA or gDNA, and it came from T cells, B-cell-depleted T cells, or PBMCs.

Profiled with immunoSEQ multiplex PCR; TCRdb holds only in-frame clones, not every one. The top ten hold around 0.7% of the sample, which has about 500,000 clones, approximately 86% seen once. Germline V gives CDR1 MDHEN, CDR2 SYDVKM. J gave up 2 bases and V 10 bases, and 2 bases lay outside the gene matches. This CDR3 is built from 12 residues. V and J are TRBV28 and TRBJ1-5; TRBD1 matches 7 bases. Sequenced: PBMCs or T cells enriched from blood (not recorded which). This clonotype originated in a woman aged 18-29 years who had recovered from COVID-19. DNA for the CDR3: TGTGCCACCACAGGGGGCAATCAGCCCCAGCATTTT. It codes for CATTGGNQPQHF.